Sequencing of this TCR beta chain was carried out in a study of blood T cell repertoires in COVID-19. Authors' data handling: Estimates of nucleated cell counts were drawn from the amplification of reference gene primers. Profiling relied on immunoSEQ multiplex PCR, and the TCRdb table lists in-frame clones only, not all of them. For V, J and clone size, that table is used; D and trimming come from the DNA. The sample yields some 150,000 clones, 80% to 90% seen once. Unmatched junction bases numbered 5, after V lost 2 bases and J lost 0 bases. The CDR3 is 16 amino acids. CDR1 MNHEY and CDR2 SVGAGI come from the germline V gene.

The chain links TRBV6-5 to TRBJ2-7; 9 positions agree with TRBD1. The receptor's source is a woman aged 40 to 50 with acute or convalescent COVID-19. The sequenced sample was peripheral blood. CDR3: CASSYTGTGISYEQYF. DNA for the CDR3: TGTGCCAGCAGTTACACTGGGACAGGGATCTCCTACGAGCAGTACTTC.